A selection of T cell receptor beta chains follows, all from one sample in a study of shared clonotypes between healthy human individuals. The assay was immunoSEQ multiplex PCR, and TCRdb's table has in-frame clones only and misses some. This sample has roughly 500,000 clones, with 90% to 97% found just once. The specimen sequenced was naive CD4+ T cells sorted from blood. Receptors were obtained from a woman in her 30s in good health. Each CDR3 is given with its conserved first and last residue. The order of the fields is J gene, clone size, V gene, D gene, CDR3 protein, CDR3 DNA. A D gene is named only where the DNA matches it firmly. Clone size is given for some rows only: seen once, a few or many times, or a class if the clone is expanded.

J gene: TRBJ2-7
clone size: -
V gene: TRBV14
D gene: -
CDR3 protein: CASSQAYGGPYEQYF
CDR3 DNA: TGTGCCAGCAGCCAGGCTTACGGGGGGCCCTACGAGCAGTACTTC

J gene: TRBJ2-4
clone size: -
V gene: TRBV4-1
D gene: -
CDR3 protein: CASSQGTQSKNIQYF
CDR3 DNA: TGCGCCAGCAGCCAAGGAACTCAGAGCAAAAACATTCAGTACTTC

J gene: TRBJ2-3
clone size: -
V gene: TRBV18
D gene: TRBD2
CDR3 protein: CASSPRTSGSSTDTQYF
CDR3 DNA: TGTGCCAGCTCACCACGGACTAGCGGTTCTAGCACAGATACGCAGTATTTT

J gene: TRBJ2-7
clone size: -
V gene: TRBV15
D gene: TRBD1
CDR3 protein: CATSTRLLGQRGFGEQYF
CDR3 DNA: TGTGCCACCAGCACCAGACTCTTGGGACAGAGGGGATTTGGGGAGCAGTACTTC

J gene: TRBJ2-7
clone size: -
V gene: TRBV28
D gene: -
CDR3 protein: CASRPGGREIHEQYF
CDR3 DNA: TGTGCCAGCAGGCCCGGGGGGCGGGAGATTCACGAGCAGTACTTC

J gene: TRBJ1-2
clone size: -
V gene: TRBV25-1
D gene: -
CDR3 protein: CASSLGSGDYYTF
CDR3 DNA: TGTGCCAGCAGTCTAGGCAGTGGAGACTACTACACCTTC

J gene: TRBJ1-1
clone size: -
V gene: TRBV28
D gene: -
CDR3 protein: CASRFFTGSNTEAFF
CDR3 DNA: TGTGCCAGCCGATTTTTTACGGGGTCGAACACTGAAGCTTTCTTT

J gene: TRBJ1-2
clone size: -
V gene: TRBV28
D gene: -
CDR3 protein: CASAGRGGYTF
CDR3 DNA: TGTGCCAGCGCGGGACGGGGAGGCTACACCTTC

J gene: TRBJ2-2
clone size: -
V gene: TRBV2
D gene: TRBD1
CDR3 protein: CASRGQGTNTGELFF
CDR3 DNA: TGTGCCAGCAGAGGACAGGGAACGAACACCGGGGAGCTGTTTTTT

J gene: TRBJ1-4
clone size: once
V gene: TRBV2
D gene: -
CDR3 protein: CASRGRTGGEKLFF
CDR3 DNA: TGTGCCAGCAGGGGGAGGACCGGGGGTGAAAAACTGTTTTTT

J gene: TRBJ2-2
clone size: -
V gene: TRBV15
D gene: TRBD1
CDR3 protein: CATSRELNRGQIGELFF
CDR3 DNA: TGTGCCACCAGCAGAGAGTTGAACAGGGGGCAGATCGGGGAGCTGTTTTTT

J gene: TRBJ2-7
clone size: -
V gene: TRBV5-1
D gene: TRBD2
CDR3 protein: CASSLGGLAGGSSYEQYF
CDR3 DNA: TGCGCCAGCAGCCTGGGCGGACTAGCGGGAGGGAGCTCCTACGAGCAGTACTTC

J gene: TRBJ2-3
clone size: once
V gene: TRBV7-9
D gene: -
CDR3 protein: CASSLGQDTDTQYF
CDR3 DNA: TGTGCCAGCAGCTTAGGACAGGACACAGATACGCAGTATTTT

J gene: TRBJ2-5
clone size: -
V gene: TRBV5-5
D gene: -
CDR3 protein: CASSPYPERQETQYF
CDR3 DNA: TGTGCCAGCAGCCCGTACCCTGAACGGCAAGAGACCCAGTACTTC

J gene: TRBJ2-4
clone size: once
V gene: TRBV18
D gene: TRBD1
CDR3 protein: CASSPPGQGVNIQYF
CDR3 DNA: TGTGCCAGCTCACCACCGGGACAGGGGGTGAACATTCAGTACTTC

J gene: TRBJ2-1
clone size: -
V gene: TRBV5-4
D gene: -
CDR3 protein: CASSQPIGVQPNEQFF
CDR3 DNA: TGTGCCAGCAGCCAACCAATCGGCGTTCAGCCTAATGAGCAGTTCTTC

J gene: TRBJ2-7
clone size: -
V gene: TRBV29-1
D gene: TRBD1
CDR3 protein: CSVGGYSRTGGSEQYF
CDR3 DNA: TGCAGCGTTGGCGGATATTCTAGGACAGGGGGCTCCGAGCAGTACTTC

J gene: TRBJ2-1
clone size: -
V gene: TRBV5-1
D gene: TRBD2
CDR3 protein: CASSFGGSSYNEQFF
CDR3 DNA: TGCGCCAGCAGCTTTGGCGGGAGTTCCTACAATGAGCAGTTCTTC

J gene: TRBJ2-3
clone size: once
V gene: TRBV7-2
D gene: -
CDR3 protein: CASSSFWGAGTDTQYF
CDR3 DNA: TGTGCCAGCAGCTCGTTTTGGGGGGCGGGCACAGATACGCAGTATTTT

J gene: TRBJ2-2
clone size: -
V gene: TRBV15
D gene: -
CDR3 protein: CATSKQNTGELFF
CDR3 DNA: TGTGCCACCAGCAAACAGAACACCGGGGAGCTGTTTTTT

J gene: TRBJ2-5
clone size: -
V gene: TRBV7-9
D gene: -
CDR3 protein: CASSFSQETQYF
CDR3 DNA: TGTGCCAGCAGCTTCTCCCAAGAGACCCAGTACTTC

J gene: TRBJ2-3
clone size: -
V gene: TRBV5-1
D gene: -
CDR3 protein: CASSYSGNPTDTQYF
CDR3 DNA: TGCGCCAGCAGCTATAGCGGAAACCCCACAGATACGCAGTATTTT

J gene: TRBJ2-7
clone size: -
V gene: TRBV10-2
D gene: TRBD2
CDR3 protein: CASSEEPSSGYEQYF
CDR3 DNA: TGCGCCAGCAGTGAGGAGCCCTCTAGCGGCTACGAGCAGTACTTC

J gene: TRBJ1-5
clone size: -
V gene: TRBV28
D gene: -
CDR3 protein: CASIAAKGLSNQPQHF
CDR3 DNA: TGTGCCAGCATCGCCGCGAAAGGGTTAAGCAATCAGCCCCAGCATTTT

J gene: TRBJ2-7
clone size: -
V gene: TRBV15
D gene: -
CDR3 protein: CATSSHALPDLVYEQYF
CDR3 DNA: TGTGCCACCAGCAGTCACGCCCTTCCGGATCTTGTCTACGAGCAGTACTTC

J gene: TRBJ1-2
clone size: once
V gene: TRBV27
D gene: -
CDR3 protein: CASSPDPIHGYTF
CDR3 DNA: TGTGCCAGCAGCCCGGATCCGATCCATGGCTACACCTTC

J gene: TRBJ2-1
clone size: -
V gene: TRBV18
D gene: TRBD2
CDR3 protein: CASSPFSGREYNEQFF
CDR3 DNA: TGTGCCAGCTCACCGTTTAGCGGGAGGGAATACAATGAGCAGTTCTTC

J gene: TRBJ2-7
clone size: -
V gene: TRBV28
D gene: -
CDR3 protein: CASTVGVLSYEQYF
CDR3 DNA: TGTGCCAGCACGGTCGGGGTTCTCTCCTACGAGCAGTACTTC

J gene: TRBJ2-2
clone size: -
V gene: TRBV11-1
D gene: TRBD2
CDR3 protein: CASSFSTSGSLGGELFF
CDR3 DNA: TGTGCCAGCAGCTTTTCCACTAGCGGGAGTCTGGGCGGGGAGCTGTTTTTT

J gene: TRBJ2-3
clone size: -
V gene: TRBV5-1
D gene: -
CDR3 protein: CASSLARSDTQYF
CDR3 DNA: TGCGCCAGCAGCTTGGCCAGGTCAGATACGCAGTATTTT

J gene: TRBJ2-7
clone size: -
V gene: TRBV5-4
D gene: -
CDR3 protein: CASSDPAGVDEQYF
CDR3 DNA: TGTGCCAGCAGCGACCCAGCTGGGGTAGACGAGCAGTACTTC

J gene: TRBJ1-4
clone size: -
V gene: TRBV10-1
D gene: -
CDR3 protein: CASGYRTNEKLFF
CDR3 DNA: TGCGCCAGTGGCTATCGAACTAATGAAAAACTGTTTTTT

J gene: TRBJ1-1
clone size: few
V gene: TRBV6-4
D gene: -
CDR3 protein: CASSDSGGNTEAFF
CDR3 DNA: TGTGCCAGCAGTGACTCAGGGGGGAACACTGAAGCTTTCTTT

J gene: TRBJ2-7
clone size: -
V gene: TRBV28
D gene: TRBD1
CDR3 protein: CASSLGPRGQEQYF
CDR3 DNA: TGTGCCAGCAGTTTGGGTCCCAGGGGGCAGGAGCAGTACTTC

J gene: TRBJ2-1
clone size: -
V gene: TRBV7-2
D gene: TRBD2
CDR3 protein: CASSRILAGTGNEQFF
CDR3 DNA: TGTGCCAGCAGCCGAATACTAGCGGGAACGGGGAATGAGCAGTTCTTC

J gene: TRBJ2-1
clone size: -
V gene: TRBV23-1
D gene: -
CDR3 protein: CASGLQGTNEQFF
CDR3 DNA: TGCGCCAGCGGCCTCCAAGGCACAAATGAGCAGTTCTTC

J gene: TRBJ2-5
clone size: -
V gene: TRBV27
D gene: TRBD2
CDR3 protein: CASSGGRLETQYF
CDR3 DNA: TGTGCCAGCAGTGGCGGGAGACTGGAGACCCAGTACTTC

J gene: TRBJ2-1
clone size: -
V gene: TRBV5-1
D gene: -
CDR3 protein: CASSLGIQGPRGDEQFF
CDR3 DNA: TGCGCCAGCAGCTTGGGCATACAGGGGCCAAGGGGGGATGAGCAGTTCTTC

J gene: TRBJ2-5
clone size: once
V gene: TRBV27
D gene: TRBD1
CDR3 protein: CASSSPGGRETQYF
CDR3 DNA: TGTGCCAGCAGTTCCCCAGGGGGTCGGGAGACCCAGTACTTC

J gene: TRBJ1-5
clone size: -
V gene: TRBV2
D gene: TRBD1
CDR3 protein: CASSVLQGNQPQHF
CDR3 DNA: TGTGCCAGCAGTGTACTACAGGGGAATCAGCCCCAGCATTTT

J gene: TRBJ2-6
clone size: -
V gene: TRBV27
D gene: TRBD2
CDR3 protein: CASSSSGRAPGANVLTF
CDR3 DNA: TGTGCCAGCAGTTCGAGCGGGAGGGCTCCTGGGGCCAACGTCCTGACTTTC

J gene: TRBJ2-7
clone size: once
V gene: TRBV5-1
D gene: -
CDR3 protein: CASSFTRDSESYEQYF
CDR3 DNA: TGCGCCAGCAGCTTTACTCGGGACTCGGAGTCCTACGAGCAGTACTTC

J gene: TRBJ2-2
clone size: few
V gene: TRBV30
D gene: -
CDR3 protein: CAGQDGELFF
CDR3 DNA: TGTGCCGGCCAGGACGGGGAGCTGTTTTTT

J gene: TRBJ2-3
clone size: -
V gene: TRBV28
D gene: TRBD2
CDR3 protein: CASSPTSGTDDTQYF
CDR3 DNA: TGTGCCAGCAGCCCTACTAGCGGGACCGATGATACGCAGTATTTT

J gene: TRBJ2-2
clone size: once
V gene: TRBV5-1
D gene: -
CDR3 protein: CASSLRDGGGELFF
CDR3 DNA: TGCGCCAGCAGCCTACGGGACGGTGGAGGGGAGCTGTTTTTT

J gene: TRBJ2-3
clone size: -
V gene: TRBV5-1
D gene: -
CDR3 protein: CASSLSSGRTDTQYF
CDR3 DNA: TGCGCCAGCAGCTTGTCTTCAGGGCGGACAGATACGCAGTATTTT

J gene: TRBJ1-1
clone size: -
V gene: TRBV2
D gene: -
CDR3 protein: CASILTGTRNTEAFF
CDR3 DNA: TGTGCCAGCATTCTTACCGGGACAAGGAACACTGAAGCTTTCTTT

J gene: TRBJ2-7
clone size: -
V gene: TRBV6-1
D gene: TRBD1
CDR3 protein: CAIRPPGTGNHEQYF
CDR3 DNA: TGTGCCATCCGCCCTCCGGGGACAGGGAACCACGAGCAGTACTTC